This T cell receptor (beta chain) was found in a study of PD-1 blockade in classical Hodgkin lymphoma. Whole-study findings and limits: The study reported lower baseline TCR diversity in newly diagnosed patients than in healthy donors. Repertoires differed for reasons still undefined, possibly disease activity or prior therapy.

Described time point: newly diagnosed, previously untreated cHL patient sample. Peripheral samples used as comparators were newly diagnosed, untreated classical Hodgkin lymphoma PBMCs. Notes on this clone: The antigen remains unidentified.

The V and J ends lost 2 bases and 4 bases, in that order; junction bases with no gene match: 6. The CDR3 contains 17 residues. Per the germline V gene, CDR1 is MNHEY and CDR2 is SMNVEV (reference sequence). Assay: immunoSEQ multiplex PCR; the TCRdb copy retains only in-frame clones and omits some. The sample lists about 17,000 clones; 90% were seen once. The clonotype comes from a human donor with classical Hodgkin lymphoma. The chain joins TRBV27 to TRBJ2-1; 12 positions match TRBD2. The specimen sequenced was peripheral blood mononuclear cells (PBMCs). This CDR3 reads CASSLGTSGRLYNEQFF. The CDR3 DNA reads TGTGCCAGCAGTTTAGGTACTAGCGGGAGGCTATACAATGAGCAGTTCTTC.